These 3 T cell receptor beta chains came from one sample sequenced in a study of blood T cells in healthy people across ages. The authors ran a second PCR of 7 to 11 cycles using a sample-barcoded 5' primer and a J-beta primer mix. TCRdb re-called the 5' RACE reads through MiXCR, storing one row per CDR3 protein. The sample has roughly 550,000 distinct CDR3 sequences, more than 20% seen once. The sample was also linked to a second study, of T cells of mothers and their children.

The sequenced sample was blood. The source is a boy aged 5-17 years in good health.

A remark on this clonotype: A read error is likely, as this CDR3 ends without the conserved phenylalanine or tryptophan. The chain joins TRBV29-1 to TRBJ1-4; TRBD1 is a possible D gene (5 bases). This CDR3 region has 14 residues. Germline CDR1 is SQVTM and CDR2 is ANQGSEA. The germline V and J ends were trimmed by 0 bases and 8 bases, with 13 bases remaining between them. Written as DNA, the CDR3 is TGCAGCGTTGAAGATCTTAGAGGGGAGGAAAAACTGTTTTTG. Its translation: CSVEDLRGEEKLFL.

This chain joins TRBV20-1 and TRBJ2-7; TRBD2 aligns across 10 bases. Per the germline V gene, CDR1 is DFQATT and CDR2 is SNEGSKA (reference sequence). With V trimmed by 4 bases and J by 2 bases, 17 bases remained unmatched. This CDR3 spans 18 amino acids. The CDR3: CSAKSAPGLGLAAYEQYF. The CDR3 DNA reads TGCAGTGCTAAATCGGCACCTGGACTCGGACTAGCGGCCTACGAGCAGTACTTC.

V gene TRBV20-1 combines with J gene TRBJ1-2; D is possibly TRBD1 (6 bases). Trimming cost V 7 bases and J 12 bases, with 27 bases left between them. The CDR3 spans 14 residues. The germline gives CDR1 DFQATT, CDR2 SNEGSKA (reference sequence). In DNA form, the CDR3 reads TGCAGTGGGGCCTCACAGGGAGCATTGGGGCACCACACCTTC. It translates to CSGASQGALGHHTF.